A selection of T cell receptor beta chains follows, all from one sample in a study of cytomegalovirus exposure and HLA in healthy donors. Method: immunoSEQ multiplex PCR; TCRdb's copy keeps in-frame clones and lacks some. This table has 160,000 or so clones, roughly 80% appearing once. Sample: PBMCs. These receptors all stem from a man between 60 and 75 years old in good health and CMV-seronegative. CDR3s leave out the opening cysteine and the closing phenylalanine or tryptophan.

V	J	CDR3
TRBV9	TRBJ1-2	ASSIGGQGSDGYT
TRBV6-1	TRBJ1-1	ASSAGLGREAF
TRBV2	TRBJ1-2	ASILDRGYGYT
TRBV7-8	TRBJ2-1	ASSFIGDYLNNEQF
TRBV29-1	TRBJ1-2	SVDAGGAYGYT
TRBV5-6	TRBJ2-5	ASSFSGRKETQY
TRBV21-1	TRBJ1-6	ASSKVPGDQALH
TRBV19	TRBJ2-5	ASSIPSHGGEETQY
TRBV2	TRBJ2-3	ASSREADTQY
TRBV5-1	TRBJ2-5	ASSLVQAAGETQY
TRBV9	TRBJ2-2	ASSVRTDYTGELF
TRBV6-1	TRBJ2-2	ASTAGTGATGELF
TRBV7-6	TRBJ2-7	ASSSTSGRVY
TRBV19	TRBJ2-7	ASSLTGENEQY